The clone carrying this TCR beta chain was found once. This sample was included in a study of T cell changes during pregnancy in multiple sclerosis. Sequenced by immunoSEQ multiplex PCR; TCRdb stores in-frame clones only, minus some. The data hold about 23,000 clones, with around 88% observed a single time. The CDR3 is 16 amino acids. Trimming removed 5 bases at V and 6 bases at J, with 20 bases between. CDR1 and CDR2 from the germline V gene are MNHEY and SMNVEV (reference sequence). The sample was CD8+ T cells from peripheral blood mononuclear cells, taken in the first trimester of pregnancy. The V gene is TRBV27, the J gene TRBJ1-5; tentatively, D is TRBD1 (5 bases). The origin of this receptor is a female donor with multiple sclerosis, enrolled in a pregnancy study. The DNA of the CDR3 is TGTGCCAGCAGTCACGGGGGGTTTTTGGGGATTCAGCCCCAGCATTTT. Its translation is CASSHGGFLGIQPQHF.